The sequence of this T cell receptor (beta chain) was determined in a study of blood T cell repertoires in COVID-19. The overall study: The origin of the acute and convalescent COVID-19 samples was the United States, Italy and Spain.

The CDR3 is 16 residues long. Trimming shortened V by 5 bases and J by 3 bases, and 17 bases separated the two germline ends. CDR1 and CDR2 from the germline V gene are MGHRA and YSYEKL. Original methodology: Amplification with reference gene primers provided the estimates of nucleated cell counts. Using immunoSEQ multiplex PCR, the repertoire was profiled, and TCRdb retains in-frame clones only, with some absent. V and J calls and clone size are copied from that table; D and trimming were computed from the DNA. The repertoire holds some 160,000 clones, with 70% to 90% as singletons. The sample taken for sequencing was peripheral blood. This receptor was obtained from a woman aged 50 to 65 with acute or convalescent COVID-19. The chain carries TRBV4-1 and TRBJ1-5; a possible D gene is TRBD1 (6 bases). The CDR3 region has the DNA TGCGCCAGCAGCGCAGAGGGGGGGCTTAACAATCAGCCCCAGCATTTT. Protein: CASSAEGGLNNQPQHF.